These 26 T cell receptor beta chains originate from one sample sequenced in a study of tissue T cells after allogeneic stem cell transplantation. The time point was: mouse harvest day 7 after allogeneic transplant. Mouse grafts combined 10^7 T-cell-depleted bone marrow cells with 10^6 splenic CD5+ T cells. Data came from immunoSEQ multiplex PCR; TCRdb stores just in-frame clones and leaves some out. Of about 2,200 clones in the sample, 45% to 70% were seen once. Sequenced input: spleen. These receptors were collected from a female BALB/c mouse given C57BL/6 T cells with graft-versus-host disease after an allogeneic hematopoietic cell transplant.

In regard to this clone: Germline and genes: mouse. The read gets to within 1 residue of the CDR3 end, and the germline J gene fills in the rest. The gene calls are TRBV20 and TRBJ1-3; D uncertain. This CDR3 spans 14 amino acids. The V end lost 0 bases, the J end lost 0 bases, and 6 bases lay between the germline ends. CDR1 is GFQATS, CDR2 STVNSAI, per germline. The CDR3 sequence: CGARDRNSGNTLYF. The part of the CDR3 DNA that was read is TGTGGTGCTAGGGACAGAAATTCTGGAAATACGCTCTAT.

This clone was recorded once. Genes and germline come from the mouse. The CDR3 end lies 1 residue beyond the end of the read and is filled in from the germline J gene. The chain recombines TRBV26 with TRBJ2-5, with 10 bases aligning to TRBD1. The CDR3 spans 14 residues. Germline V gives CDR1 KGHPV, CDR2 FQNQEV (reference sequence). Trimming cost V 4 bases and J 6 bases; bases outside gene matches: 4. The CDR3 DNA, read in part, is TGTGCCAGCAGTCCCCCGGGACAGGGGGACACCCAGTAC. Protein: CASSPPGQGDTQY. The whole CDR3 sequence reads CASSPPGQGDTQYF.

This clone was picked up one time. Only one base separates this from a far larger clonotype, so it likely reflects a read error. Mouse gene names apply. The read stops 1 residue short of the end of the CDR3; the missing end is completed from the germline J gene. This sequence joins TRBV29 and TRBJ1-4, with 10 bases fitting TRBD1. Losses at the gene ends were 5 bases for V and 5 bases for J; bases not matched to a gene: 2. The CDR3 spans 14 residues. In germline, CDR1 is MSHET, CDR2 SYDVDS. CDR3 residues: CASSDRGRNERLFF. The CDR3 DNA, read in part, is TGTGCTAGCAGTGACAGGGGGCGAAACGAAAGATTATTT.

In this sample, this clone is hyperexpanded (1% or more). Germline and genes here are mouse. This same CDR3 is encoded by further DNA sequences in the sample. The chain's CDR3 is CTCRHGQGAAETLYF. Incomplete CDR3 DNA: TGCACCTGCAGGCACGGACAGGGGGCTGCAGAAACGCTGTAT. V and J are TRBV1 and TRBJ2-3, with 11 nucleotides matching TRBD1. The read stops 1 residue short of the end of the CDR3; the missing end is completed from the germline J gene. CDR1 is NSQYPW and CDR2 is LRSPGD in the germline V gene (reference sequence). The CDR3 runs 15 residues. The J segment lost 2 bases and the V segment lost 6 bases, leaving 4 bases of the junction unmatched.

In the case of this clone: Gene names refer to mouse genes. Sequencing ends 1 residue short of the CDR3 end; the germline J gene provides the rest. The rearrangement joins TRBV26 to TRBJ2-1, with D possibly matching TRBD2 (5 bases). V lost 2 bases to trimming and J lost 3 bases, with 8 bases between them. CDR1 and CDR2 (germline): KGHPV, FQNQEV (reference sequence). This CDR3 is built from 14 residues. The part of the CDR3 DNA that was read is TGTGCCAGCAGTCTGGCGGACTCCTATGCTGAGCAGTTC. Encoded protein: CASSLADSYAEQF. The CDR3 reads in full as CASSLADSYAEQFF.

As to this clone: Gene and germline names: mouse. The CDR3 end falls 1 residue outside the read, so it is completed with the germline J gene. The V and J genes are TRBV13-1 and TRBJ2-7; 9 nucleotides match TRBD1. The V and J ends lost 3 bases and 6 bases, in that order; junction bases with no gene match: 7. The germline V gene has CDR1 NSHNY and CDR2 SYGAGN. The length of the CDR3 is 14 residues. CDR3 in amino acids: CASSVLRDRVEQYF. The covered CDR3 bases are TGTGCCAGCAGTGTCCTCCGGGACAGGGTTGAACAGTAC.

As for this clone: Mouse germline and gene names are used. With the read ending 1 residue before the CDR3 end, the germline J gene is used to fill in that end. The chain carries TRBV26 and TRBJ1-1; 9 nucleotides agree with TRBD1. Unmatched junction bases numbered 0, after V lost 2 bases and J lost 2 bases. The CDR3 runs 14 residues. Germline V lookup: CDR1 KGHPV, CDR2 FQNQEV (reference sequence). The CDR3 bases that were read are TGTGCCAGCAGTCTGACAGGGGGCAACACAGAAGTCTTC. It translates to CASSLTGGNTEVF. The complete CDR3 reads CASSLTGGNTEVFF.

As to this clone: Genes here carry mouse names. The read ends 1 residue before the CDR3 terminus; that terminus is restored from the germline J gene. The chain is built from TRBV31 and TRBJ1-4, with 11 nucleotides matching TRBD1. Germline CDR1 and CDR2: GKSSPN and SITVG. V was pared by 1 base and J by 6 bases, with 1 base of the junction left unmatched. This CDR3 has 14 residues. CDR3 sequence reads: CAWSRDRGDERLFF. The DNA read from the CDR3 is TGTGCCTGGAGTCGGGACAGGGGGGACGAAAGATTATTT.

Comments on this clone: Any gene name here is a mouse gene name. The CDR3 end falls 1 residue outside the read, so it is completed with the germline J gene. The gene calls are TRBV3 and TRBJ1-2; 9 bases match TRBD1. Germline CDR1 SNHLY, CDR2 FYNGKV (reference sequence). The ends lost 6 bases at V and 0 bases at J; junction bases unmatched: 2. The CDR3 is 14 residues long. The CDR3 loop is CASSRTGANSDYTF. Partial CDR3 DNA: TGTGCCAGCAGTCGGACAGGGGCAAACTCCGACTACACC.

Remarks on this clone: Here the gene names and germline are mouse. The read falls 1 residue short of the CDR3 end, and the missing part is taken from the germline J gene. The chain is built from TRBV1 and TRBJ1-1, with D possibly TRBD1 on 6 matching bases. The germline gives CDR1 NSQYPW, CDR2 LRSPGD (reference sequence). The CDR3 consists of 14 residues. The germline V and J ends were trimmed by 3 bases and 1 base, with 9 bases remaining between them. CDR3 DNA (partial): TGCACCTGCAGTGCCCGGGACAAAAACACAGAAGTCTTC. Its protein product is CTCSARDKNTEVF. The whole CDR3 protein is CTCSARDKNTEVFF.

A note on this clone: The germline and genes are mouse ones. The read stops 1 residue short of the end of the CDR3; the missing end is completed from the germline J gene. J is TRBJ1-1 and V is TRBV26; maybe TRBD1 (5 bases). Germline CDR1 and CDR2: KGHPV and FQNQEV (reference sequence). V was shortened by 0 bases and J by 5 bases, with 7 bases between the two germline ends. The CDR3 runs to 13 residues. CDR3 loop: CASSLSEGTEVFF. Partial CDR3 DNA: TGTGCCAGCAGTCTGTCAGAGGGGACAGAAGTCTTC.

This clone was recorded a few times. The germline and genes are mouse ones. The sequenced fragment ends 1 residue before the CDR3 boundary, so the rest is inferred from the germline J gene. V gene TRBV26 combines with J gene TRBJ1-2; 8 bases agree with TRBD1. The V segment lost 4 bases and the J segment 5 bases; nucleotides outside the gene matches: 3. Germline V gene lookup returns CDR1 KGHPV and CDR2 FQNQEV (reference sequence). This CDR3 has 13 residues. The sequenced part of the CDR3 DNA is TGTGCCAGCAGTCGAAGACAGGGGTCCGACTACACC. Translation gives CASSRRQGSDYT. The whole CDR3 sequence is CASSRRQGSDYTF.

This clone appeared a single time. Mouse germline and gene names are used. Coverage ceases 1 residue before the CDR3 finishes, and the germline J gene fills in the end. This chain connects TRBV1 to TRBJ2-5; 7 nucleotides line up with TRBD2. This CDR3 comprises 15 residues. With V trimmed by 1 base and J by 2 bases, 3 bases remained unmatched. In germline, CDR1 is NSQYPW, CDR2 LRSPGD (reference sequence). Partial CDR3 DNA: TGCACCTGCAGTGCAGCCTGGGGGTTCCAAGACACCCAGTAC. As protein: CTCSAAWGFQDTQY. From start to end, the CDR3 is CTCSAAWGFQDTQYF.

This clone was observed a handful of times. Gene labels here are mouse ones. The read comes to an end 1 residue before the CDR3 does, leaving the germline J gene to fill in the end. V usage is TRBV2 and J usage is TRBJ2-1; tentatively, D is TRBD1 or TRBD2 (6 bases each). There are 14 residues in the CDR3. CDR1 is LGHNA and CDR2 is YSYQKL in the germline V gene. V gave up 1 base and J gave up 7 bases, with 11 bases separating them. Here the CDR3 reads CASSQVGGRAEQFF. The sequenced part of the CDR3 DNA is TGTGCCAGCAGCCAAGTAGGGGGGAGGGCTGAGCAGTTC.

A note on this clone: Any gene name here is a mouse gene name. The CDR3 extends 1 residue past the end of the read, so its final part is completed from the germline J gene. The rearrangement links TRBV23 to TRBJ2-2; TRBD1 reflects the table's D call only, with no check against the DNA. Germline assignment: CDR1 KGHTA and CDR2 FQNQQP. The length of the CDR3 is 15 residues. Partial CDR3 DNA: TGCTCCAGCAGTCAATCCGCCAGAAACACCGGGCAGCTCTAC. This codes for CSSSQSARNTGQLY. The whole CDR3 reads CSSSQSARNTGQLYF.

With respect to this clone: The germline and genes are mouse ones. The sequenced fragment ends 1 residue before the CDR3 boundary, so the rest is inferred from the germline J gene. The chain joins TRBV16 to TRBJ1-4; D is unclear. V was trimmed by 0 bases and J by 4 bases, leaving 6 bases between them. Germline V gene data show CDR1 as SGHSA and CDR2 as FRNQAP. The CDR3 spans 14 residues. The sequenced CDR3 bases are TGTGCAAGCAGCTTAGATCCCAACAACGAAAGATTATTT. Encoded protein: CASSLDPNNERLF. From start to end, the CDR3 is CASSLDPNNERLFF. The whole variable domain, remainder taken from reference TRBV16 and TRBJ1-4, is NAGVIQTPRHKVTGKGQEATLWCEPISGHSAVFWYRQTIVQGLEFLTYFRNQAPIDDSGMPKERFSAQMPNQSHSTLKIQSTQPQDSAVYLCASSLDPNNERLFFGHGTKLSVL.

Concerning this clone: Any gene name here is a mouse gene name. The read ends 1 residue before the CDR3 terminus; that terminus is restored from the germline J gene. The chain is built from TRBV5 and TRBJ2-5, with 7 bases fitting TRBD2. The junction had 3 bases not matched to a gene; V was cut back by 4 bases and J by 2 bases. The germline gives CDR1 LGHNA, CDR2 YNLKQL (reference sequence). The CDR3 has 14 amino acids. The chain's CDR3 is CASSPDWVQDTQYF. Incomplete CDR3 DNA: TGTGCCAGCAGCCCCGACTGGGTCCAAGACACCCAGTAC.

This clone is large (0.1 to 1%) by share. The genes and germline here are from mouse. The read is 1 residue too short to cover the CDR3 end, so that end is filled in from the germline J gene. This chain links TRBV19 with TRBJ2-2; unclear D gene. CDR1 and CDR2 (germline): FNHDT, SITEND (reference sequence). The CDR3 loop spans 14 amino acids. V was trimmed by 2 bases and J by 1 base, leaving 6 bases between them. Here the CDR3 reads CASSMVENTGQLYF. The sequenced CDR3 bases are TGTGCCAGCAGTATGGTGGAAAACACCGGGCAGCTCTAC.

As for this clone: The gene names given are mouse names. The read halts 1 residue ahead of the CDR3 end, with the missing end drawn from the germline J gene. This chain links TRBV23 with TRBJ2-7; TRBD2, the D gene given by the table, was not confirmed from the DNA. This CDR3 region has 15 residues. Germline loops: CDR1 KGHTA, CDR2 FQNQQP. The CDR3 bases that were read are TGCTCCAGCAGTCAATCGCTGGGGGGGTCCTATGAACAGTAC. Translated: CSSSQSLGGSYEQY. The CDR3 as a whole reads CSSSQSLGGSYEQYF.

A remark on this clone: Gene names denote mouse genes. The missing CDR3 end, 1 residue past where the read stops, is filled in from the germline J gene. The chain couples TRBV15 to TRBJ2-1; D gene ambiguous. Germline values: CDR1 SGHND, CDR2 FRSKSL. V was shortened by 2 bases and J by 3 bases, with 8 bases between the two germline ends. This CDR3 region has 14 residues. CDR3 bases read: TGTGCCAGCAGTTTAAGGCTATCCTATGCTGAGCAGTTC. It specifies CASSLRLSYAEQF. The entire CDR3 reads CASSLRLSYAEQFF.

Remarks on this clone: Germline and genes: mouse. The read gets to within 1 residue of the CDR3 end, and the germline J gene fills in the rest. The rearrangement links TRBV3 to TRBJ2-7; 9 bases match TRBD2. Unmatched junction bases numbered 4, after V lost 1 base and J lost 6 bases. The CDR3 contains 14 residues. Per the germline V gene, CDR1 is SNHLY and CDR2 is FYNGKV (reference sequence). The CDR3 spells CASSLEGWGGEQYF. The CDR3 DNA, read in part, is TGTGCCAGCAGCTTAGAGGGCTGGGGGGGTGAACAGTAC.

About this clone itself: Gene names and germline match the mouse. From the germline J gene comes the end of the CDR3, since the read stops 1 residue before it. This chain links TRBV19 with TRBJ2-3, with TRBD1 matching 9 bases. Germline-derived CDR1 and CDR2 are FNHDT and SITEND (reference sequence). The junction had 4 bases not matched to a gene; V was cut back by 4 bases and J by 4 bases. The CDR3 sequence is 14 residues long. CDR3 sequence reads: CASSSGTGPETLYF. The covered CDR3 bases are TGTGCCAGCAGTTCCGGGACAGGGCCAGAAACGCTGTAT.

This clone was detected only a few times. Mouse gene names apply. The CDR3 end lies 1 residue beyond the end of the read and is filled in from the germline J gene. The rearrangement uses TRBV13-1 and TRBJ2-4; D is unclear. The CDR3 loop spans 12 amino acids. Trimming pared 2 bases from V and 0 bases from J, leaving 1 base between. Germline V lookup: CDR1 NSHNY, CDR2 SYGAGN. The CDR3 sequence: CASSESQNTLYF. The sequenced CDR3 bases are TGTGCCAGCAGTGAGAGTCAAAACACCTTGTAC.

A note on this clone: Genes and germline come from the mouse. CDR3 bases read: TGTGCTAGCAGTAGAGAGTGGGATTCCTATAATTCGCCCCTCTAC. It specifies CASSREWDSYNSPLY. The whole CDR3 protein reads CASSREWDSYNSPLYF. This chain connects TRBV17 to TRBJ1-6, with unresolved D. The sequence runs out 1 residue before the end of the CDR3; the remainder is reconstructed from the germline J gene. TRBJ1-6 is an ORF, and what it does is uncertain. The ends were cut back, 0 bases at V and 0 bases at J, with 6 bases in the middle. The CDR3 runs to 16 residues. Germline loops: CDR1 MNHDT, CDR2 YYDKIL.

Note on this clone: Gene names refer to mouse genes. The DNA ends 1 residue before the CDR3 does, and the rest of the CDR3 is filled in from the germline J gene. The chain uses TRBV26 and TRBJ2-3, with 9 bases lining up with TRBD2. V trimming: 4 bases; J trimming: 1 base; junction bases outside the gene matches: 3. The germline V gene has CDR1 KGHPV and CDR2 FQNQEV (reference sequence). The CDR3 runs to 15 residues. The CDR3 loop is CASSPLGGRAETLYF. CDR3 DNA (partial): TGTGCCAGCAGTCCCTTGGGGGGGCGTGCAGAAACGCTGTAT. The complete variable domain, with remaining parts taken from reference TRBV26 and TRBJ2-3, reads NSKVIQTPRYLVKGQGQKAKMRCIPEKGHPVVFWYQQNKNNEFKFLINFQNQEVLQQIDMTEKRFSAECPSNSPCSLEIQSSEAGDSALYLCASSPLGGRAETLYFGSGTRLTVL.

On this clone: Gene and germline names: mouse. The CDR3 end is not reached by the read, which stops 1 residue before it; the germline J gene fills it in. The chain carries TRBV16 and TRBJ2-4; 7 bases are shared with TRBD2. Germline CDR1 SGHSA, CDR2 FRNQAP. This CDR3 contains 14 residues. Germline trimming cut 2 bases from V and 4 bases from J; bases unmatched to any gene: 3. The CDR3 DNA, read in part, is TGTGCAAGCAGCTTACACTGGGGAGAAAACACCTTGTAC. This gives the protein CASSLHWGENTLY. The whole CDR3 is CASSLHWGENTLYF.